What follows are 15 T cell receptor beta chains derived from one specimen sequenced in a study of blood T cell repertoires in COVID-19. The data were produced by immunoSEQ multiplex PCR, yet TCRdb's version contains in-frame clones alone and is incomplete. The data show 250,000 to 300,000 clones, about 91% seen once. The sequenced sample was peripheral blood. All receptors come from a woman aged 60-75 years with acute or convalescent COVID-19.

The table lists this clone with a count of one. This rearrangement joins TRBV18 to TRBJ2-2; D is possibly TRBD1 (5 bases). The germline gives CDR1 KGHSH, CDR2 LQKENI. There are 14 residues in the CDR3. The ends were cut back, 5 bases at V and 3 bases at J, with 10 bases in the middle. This CDR3 is CASSRTKDTGELFF. CDR3 bases: TGTGCCAGCTCAAGGACAAAGGACACCGGGGAGCTGTTTTTT.

This sequence joins TRBV5-1 and TRBJ1-1, with 9 nucleotides matching TRBD1. The V and J ends lost 1 base and 6 bases, in that order; junction bases with no gene match: 7. The CDR3 extends over 15 amino acids. The germline V gene encodes CDR1 SGHRS and CDR2 YFSETQ. The CDR3 spells CASSLWTGADAEAFF. CDR3 DNA sequence: TGCGCCAGCAGCTTGTGGACAGGGGCGGACGCTGAAGCTTTCTTT. The variable domain in full, completed from reference TRBV5-1 and TRBJ1-1, reads KAGVTQTPRYLIKTRGQQVTLSCSPISGHRSVSWYQQTPGQGLQFLFEYFSETQRNKGNFPGRFSGRQFSNSRSEMNVSTLELGDSALYLCASSLWTGADAEAFFGQGTRLTVV.

The chain is built from TRBV29-1 and TRBJ1-2; perhaps TRBD1 as D (6 bases). Trimming stripped 2 bases from V and 7 bases from J, with 11 bases between. The CDR3 sequence is 12 residues long. Germline loops: CDR1 SQVTM, CDR2 ANQGSEA. CDR3 residues: CSVERGSGGYTF. Here the CDR3 DNA reads TGCAGCGTTGAAAGGGGGTCTGGTGGCTACACCTTC.

The V gene is TRBV9, the J gene TRBJ2-7, with TRBD2 matching over 11 bases. Germline assignment: CDR1 SGDLS and CDR2 YYNGEE. V lost 4 bases, J lost 3 bases, and 12 bases stayed unmatched. The CDR3 runs to 17 residues. CDR3 protein: CASSPSGTSGPGYEQYF. CDR3 in DNA: TGTGCCAGCAGCCCCTCCGGGACTAGCGGTCCAGGCTACGAGCAGTACTTC. The whole variable domain, filled in from reference TRBV9 and TRBJ2-7, reads DSGVTQTPKHLITATGQRVTLRCSPRSGDLSVYWYQQSLDQGLQFLIQYYNGEERAKGNILERFSAQQFPDLHSELNLSSLELGDSALYFCASSPSGTSGPGYEQYFGPGTRLTVT.

The gene calls are TRBV5-5 and TRBJ2-7, with D possibly TRBD1 on 6 matching bases. Trimming stripped 4 bases from V and 5 bases from J, with 13 bases between. CDR3 length equals 13 residues. Germline CDR1 is SGHKS and CDR2 is YYEKEE (reference sequence). The CDR3 is CASSKPRQDEQYF. DNA for the CDR3: TGTGCCAGCAGCAAACCCCGACAGGACGAGCAGTACTTC.

The chain links TRBV7-9 to TRBJ1-6; D may be TRBD1 (5 bases). The germline V gene encodes CDR1 SEHNR and CDR2 FQNEAQ (reference sequence). Trimming removed 1 base at V and 0 bases at J, with 10 bases between. The CDR3 loop spans 17 amino acids. The CDR3 sequence is CASSLDRTSSYNSPLHF. CDR3 sequence (DNA): TGTGCCAGCAGCTTAGACAGGACGAGCTCCTATAATTCACCCCTCCACTTT.

The J gene is TRBJ1-2, the V gene TRBV6-5, with TRBD1 as a possible D gene (5 bases). CDR1 and CDR2 from the germline V gene are MNHEY and SVGAGI. CDR3 length: 16 amino acids. Trimming cost V 4 bases and J 7 bases, with 22 bases left between them. The CDR3 nucleotides read TGTGCCAGCAGTTCCCCCGGGAGGCAGGGAGCCGGTGGCTACACCTTC. This sequence encodes CASSSPGRQGAGGYTF.

Note on this clone: This sample also contains other DNA sequences that code for the same CDR3. This chain uses TRBV19 with TRBJ2-7; 8 nucleotides agree with TRBD2. With 1 base clipped from V and 0 bases from J, the junction kept 2 bases outside the gene matches. The germline gives CDR1 LNHDA, CDR2 SQIVND (reference sequence). The CDR3 loop spans 15 amino acids. CDR3 nucleotide sequence: TGTGCCAGTAGTATAGTAGCGGGGAGCTCCTACGAGCAGTACTTC. It translates to CASSIVAGSSYEQYF.

The chain combines TRBV7-2 with TRBJ1-3, with 7 bases identical to TRBD1. Germline V gene data show CDR1 as SGHTA and CDR2 as FQGNSA. V lost 2 bases and J lost 6; bases outside the gene matches: 7. The CDR3 length is 15 residues. CDR3 loop: CASSLPDRDQNTIYF. The DNA of the CDR3 is TGTGCCAGCAGCTTACCCGACAGGGACCAAAACACCATATATTTT.

The J gene is TRBJ1-4, the V gene TRBV6-1, with unresolved D. The CDR3 is 14 amino acids. V lost 3 bases to trimming and J lost 7 bases, with 12 bases between them. Germline CDR1 and CDR2: MNHNS and SASEGT. The CDR3 nucleotides read TGTGCCAGCAGTGATACCAGGAGGAGTGAAAAACTGTTTTTT. It yields the protein CASSDTRRSEKLFF.

The V and J genes are TRBV24-1 and TRBJ2-3; 8 nucleotides match TRBD2. The junction had 5 bases not matched to a gene; V was cut back by 4 bases and J by 0 bases. The CDR3 consists of 16 residues. In germline, CDR1 is KGHDR, CDR2 SFDVKD. CDR3 region: CATSDRSGGSTDTQYF. The CDR3 region has the DNA TGTGCCACCAGTGACCGGAGCGGGGGAAGCACAGATACGCAGTATTTT.

About this clone itself: Other nucleotide sequences from this sample produce the same CDR3. This chain uses TRBV7-9 with TRBJ2-1; 8 bases map to TRBD1. The CDR3 extends over 15 amino acids. V shed 7 bases, J shed 2 bases, and the junction held 7 bases outside the gene matches. Per the germline V gene, CDR1 is SEHNR and CDR2 is FQNEAQ (reference sequence). The CDR3 DNA reads TGTGCCAGCACCCGTGACAGGGGTACCTACAATGAGCAGTTCTTC. Protein product: CASTRDRGTYNEQFF.

This rearrangement joins TRBV19 to TRBJ1-4; D is unresolved. V was clipped by 1 base and J by 8 bases, with 8 bases between them. The germline V gene encodes CDR1 LNHDA and CDR2 SQIVND (reference sequence). This CDR3 contains 13 residues. The CDR3: CASSIAVREKLFF. DNA of the CDR3: TGTGCCAGTAGTATAGCGGTCAGGGAAAAACTGTTTTTT.

The chain carries TRBV18 and TRBJ1-6; possibly TRBD1 for D (6 bases). The germline V and J ends were trimmed by 3 bases and 5 bases, with 11 bases remaining between them. Germline values: CDR1 KGHSH, CDR2 LQKENI. The CDR3 is 15 residues long. The CDR3 sequence is CASSPLRDNNSPLHF. DNA for the CDR3: TGTGCCAGCTCACCCCTCAGGGACAATAATTCACCCCTCCACTTT.

This chain joins TRBV5-6 and TRBJ2-5; D is perhaps TRBD2 (6 bases). The CDR3 has 15 amino acids. V lost 1 base, J lost 3 bases, and 13 bases lay in between. Germline V gives CDR1 SGHDT, CDR2 YYEEEE. The CDR3 sequence: CASSLRLGSEETQYF. CDR3 bases: TGTGCCAGCAGCTTGCGACTAGGGTCGGAAGAGACCCAGTACTTC. The whole variable domain, filled in from reference TRBV5-6 and TRBJ2-5, reads DAGVTQSPTHLIKTRGQQVTLRCSPKSGHDTVSWYQQALGQGPQFIFQYYEEEERQRGNFPDRFSGHQFPNYSSELNVNALLLGDSALYLCASSLRLGSEETQYFGPGTRLLVL.